The T cell receptor beta chain under discussion was sequenced for a study of breast tumors, draining lymph nodes, adjacent tissues. Axillary draining lymph nodes of breast cancer patients supplied the node samples. From the multiplex PCR reads, TCRdb called clonotypes with MiXCR, one entry per CDR3 protein. This sample has around 230,000 distinct CDR3 sequences, with less than 40% found just once. Sequencing used axillary lymph node tissue. The clonotype was recovered from a female donor with breast cancer. Some clones in this sample may be carry-over from other donors' samples.

The CDR3 DNA is TGTGCCACCAGTGATAGGAGCGGCCAAGAGACCCAGTACTTC. Translation gives CATSDRSGQETQYF. The rearrangement joins TRBV24-1 to TRBJ2-5, with a possible D match to TRBD2 (5 bases). Germline V lookup: CDR1 KGHDR, CDR2 SFDVKD. V lost 3 bases to trimming and J lost 1 base, with 8 bases between them. This CDR3 comprises 14 residues.